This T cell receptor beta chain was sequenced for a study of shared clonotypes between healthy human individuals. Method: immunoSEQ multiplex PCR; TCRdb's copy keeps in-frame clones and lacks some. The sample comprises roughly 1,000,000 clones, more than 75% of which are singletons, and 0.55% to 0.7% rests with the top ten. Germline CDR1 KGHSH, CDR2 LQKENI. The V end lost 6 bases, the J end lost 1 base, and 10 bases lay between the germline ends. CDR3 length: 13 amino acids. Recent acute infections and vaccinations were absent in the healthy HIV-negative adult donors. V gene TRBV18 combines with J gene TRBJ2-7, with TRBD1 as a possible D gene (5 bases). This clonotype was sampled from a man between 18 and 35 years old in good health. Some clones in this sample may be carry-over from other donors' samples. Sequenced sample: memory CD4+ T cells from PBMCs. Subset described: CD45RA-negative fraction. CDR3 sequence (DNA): TGTGCCAGCTCCCAGGGATTGTCCTACGAGCAGTACTTC. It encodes CASSQGLSYEQYF.